The 7 T cell receptor beta chains below were found in one sample sequenced in a study of control samples from healthy donors and cancer patients. Data came from immunoSEQ multiplex PCR; TCRdb stores just in-frame clones and leaves some out. The sample includes tens of thousands of clones, over 85% of them seen just once. What was sequenced was PBMCs. These receptors all stem from a woman aged 40 to 50 with lung cancer.

The sample holds a few counts of this clone. The rearrangement links TRBV6-5 to TRBJ1-1, with D unresolved. The ends were cut back, 4 bases at V and 3 bases at J, with 18 bases in the middle. This CDR3 has 16 amino acids. The germline V gene encodes CDR1 MNHEY and CDR2 SVGAGI. The chain's CDR3 is CASSFSVRGMDTEAFF. CDR3 DNA: TGTGCCAGCAGTTTCAGTGTGCGGGGAATGGACACTGAAGCTTTCTTT.

V gene TRBV5-1 combines with J gene TRBJ2-1; either TRBD1 or TRBD2 may supply D (7 bases each). Deletions cut 7 bases from V and 5 bases from J, with 16 bases between. Germline assignment: CDR1 SGHRS and CDR2 YFSETQ. This CDR3 is 14 amino acids long. The CDR3 loop reads CASVPGGVDNEQFF. The CDR3 bases are TGCGCCAGCGTACCAGGGGGGGTCGACAATGAGCAGTTCTTC.

The CDR3 DNA follows: TGTGCCACCAACCAAGCGGGGAGTAATCAGCCCCAGCATTTT. Protein product: CATNQAGSNQPQHF. V usage is TRBV24-1 and J usage is TRBJ1-5; D is uncertain. The CDR3 runs to 14 residues. The V gene's germline CDR1 is KGHDR and CDR2 SFDVKD. V gave up 8 bases and J gave up 4 bases, with 14 bases separating them.

The chain joins TRBV2 to TRBJ2-7; 9 bases are shared with TRBD2. V trimming: 4 bases; J trimming: 3 bases; junction bases outside the gene matches: 10. The CDR3 is made up of 16 amino acids. Germline CDR1 is SNHLY and CDR2 is FYNNEI. The CDR3 DNA is TGTGCCAGCAGTGCGATGCTAGCGGGGAACCTCTACGAGCAGTACTTC. Encoded protein: CASSAMLAGNLYEQYF.

V is TRBV7-9 and J is TRBJ2-1, with TRBD2 matching over 8 bases. This CDR3 has 15 amino acids. V was pared by 5 bases and J by 10 bases, with 13 bases of the junction left unmatched. The V gene's germline CDR1 is SEHNR and CDR2 FQNEAQ (reference sequence). The CDR3 here is CASSLHSGADVEQFF. The CDR3 bases are TGTGCCAGCAGCCTCCATAGCGGGGCCGACGTGGAGCAGTTCTTC.

This sequence joins TRBV12-5 and TRBJ1-2; possibly TRBD1 for D (6 bases). V was shortened by 0 bases and J by 4 bases, with 21 bases between the two germline ends. The CDR3 contains 18 residues. Germline V gene data show CDR1 as LGHNT and CDR2 as FRNRAP. The CDR3 DNA follows: TGTGCTAGTGGTTTGGTAGTCGGACAGTTCGCTCTGGCCTATGGCTACACCTTC. Its translation is CASGLVVGQFALAYGYTF.

V and J are TRBV6-6 and TRBJ2-5; D is possibly TRBD1 (5 bases). Trimming left V 8 bases short and J 5 bases short, with 18 bases between. The CDR3 has 14 amino acids. Germline V gene sequence: CDR1 MNHNY, CDR2 SVGAGI (reference sequence). The CDR3, as DNA: TGTGCCAGCGGCCGTGGGTCCTCAGGGGAGACCCAGTACTTC. This codes for CASGRGSSGETQYF.